Presented here are 21 T cell receptor beta chains from one specimen sequenced in a study of CXCR3-negative and CXCR3-positive naive CD8 T cells. cDNA libraries for TRB were generated by 5' RACE incorporating UMI labels. With the 5' RACE reads reprocessed, TCRdb shows one record per CDR3 protein and no DNA. In all, the sample yields tens of thousands of distinct CDR3 sequences. Sequencing was performed on memory CD8+ T cells from blood. Every receptor here comes from a human donor in good health. Some clones in this sample may be carry-over from other donors' samples.

J is TRBJ2-1 and V is TRBV6-4; TCRdb calls TRBD1, which cannot be checked without DNA. The CDR3 runs to 15 residues. CDR1 and CDR2 from the germline V gene are MRHNA and SNTAGT. The chain's CDR3 is CASSDSEQGTLEQFF.

J is TRBJ1-1 and V is TRBV20-1; TCRdb's assignment of TRBD1 cannot be checked, as there is no DNA. Germline V CDR1 and CDR2: DFQATT, SNEGSKA (reference sequence). This CDR3 has 16 residues. The CDR3 is CSANPTGGLVGTEAFF.

The chain's CDR3 is CASSVAGGPPDEQFF. The J gene is TRBJ2-1, the V gene TRBV9; TCRdb outputs TRBD2, but without DNA this stays unchecked. Per the germline V gene, CDR1 is SGDLS and CDR2 is YYNGEE. This CDR3 spans 15 amino acids. The complete variable domain, with remaining parts taken from reference TRBV9 and TRBJ2-1, reads DSGVTQTPKHLITATGQRVTLRCSPRSGDLSVYWYQQSLDQGLQFLIQYYNGEERAKGNILERFSAQQFPDLHSELNLSSLELGDSALYFCASSVAGGPPDEQFFGPGTRLTVL.

The chain recombines TRBV28 with TRBJ2-5; TCRdb's D gene call, TRBD1, goes unchecked for lack of DNA. The CDR3 contains 15 residues. Germline V CDR1 and CDR2: MDHEN, SYDVKM. CDR3 sequence: CASSFPDRTQETQYF.

This chain links TRBV27 with TRBJ1-5; TCRdb picks TRBD1, but there is no DNA to check that call. The CDR3 loop spans 15 amino acids. Per the germline V gene, CDR1 is MNHEY and CDR2 is SMNVEV (reference sequence). CDR3 residues: CASSLSQGLNQPQHF.

The chain employs TRBV13 and TRBJ1-2. The CDR3 has 14 residues. CDR1 PRHDT and CDR2 FYEKMQ come from the germline V gene (reference sequence). This CDR3 reads CASTPSDSNYGYTF.

The chain combines TRBV28 with TRBJ2-6; TCRdb names TRBD2, which stays unverified in the absence of DNA. Germline V gene data show CDR1 as MDHEN and CDR2 as SYDVKM. The CDR3 covers 19 residues. The CDR3 loop is CASSPRRLTTLLGANVLTF.

V gene TRBV25-1 combines with J gene TRBJ1-1. CDR1 and CDR2 (germline): MGHDK, SYGVNS. This CDR3 is built from 13 residues. The CDR3 reads CASSEFFSQEAFF.

J is TRBJ1-1 and V is TRBV20-1. The length of the CDR3 is 12 residues. CDR1 and CDR2 from the germline V gene are DFQATT and SNEGSKA (reference sequence). CDR3 residues: CSARVGDTEAFF.

The chain links TRBV12-3 or TRBV12-4 to TRBJ2-2; TCRdb reports TRBD1, a call that lacks DNA to check it against. The CDR3 runs to 14 residues. The CDR3 here is CASRNEGGTGELFF.

The chain joins TRBV7-9 to TRBJ2-7; the D call of TRBD1 rests on TCRdb alone, since no DNA is present to check it. The CDR3 consists of 13 residues. Per germline, CDR1 SEHNR and CDR2 FQNEAQ (reference sequence). The CDR3 sequence is CASSPVRPGEQYF.

The chain couples TRBV19 to TRBJ1-5. Germline CDR1 and CDR2: LNHDA and SQIVND (reference sequence). CDR3 size: 15 residues. The CDR3 protein is CASSITDYLNQPQHF.

V usage is TRBV20-1 and J usage is TRBJ1-1; TCRdb gives TRBD1 as the D gene, but with no DNA this cannot be confirmed. Looked up from germline, CDR1 is DFQATT and CDR2 is SNEGSKA (reference sequence). This CDR3 contains 13 residues. The CDR3 protein is CSAREPRADEAFF.

V gene TRBV29-1 combines with J gene TRBJ2-3; the TCRdb D gene call, TRBD1, has no DNA to confirm it. The germline V gene encodes CDR1 SQVTM and CDR2 ANQGSEA. This CDR3 region has 12 residues. The CDR3: CSAPGSTDTQYF.

The chain couples TRBV28 to TRBJ2-7; the D call of TRBD2 rests on TCRdb alone, since no DNA is present to check it. CDR3 length: 17 amino acids. Looked up from germline, CDR1 is MDHEN and CDR2 is SYDVKM. CDR3 residues: CASSLTTQRGGRYEQYF.

The gene calls are TRBV29-1 and TRBJ1-2; TCRdb gives TRBD1 as the D gene, but with no DNA this cannot be confirmed. The CDR3 runs 15 residues. Germline assignment: CDR1 SQVTM and CDR2 ANQGSEA. The CDR3 reads CSVEDRGGTNYGYTF.

The chain recombines TRBV27 with TRBJ1-5; checking the TCRdb D call of TRBD1 is not possible without DNA. The germline CDR1 and CDR2 sequences are MNHEY and SMNVEV (reference sequence). This CDR3 spans 14 amino acids. The chain's CDR3 is CASSFGTEGQPQHF.

The rearrangement links TRBV12-3 or TRBV12-4 to TRBJ1-5; there is no DNA to check the TCRdb D call of TRBD1. The CDR3 contains 14 residues. Here the CDR3 reads CASSFGQFNQPQHF.

The chain is built from TRBV6-1 and TRBJ2-3; TCRdb picks TRBD2, but there is no DNA to check that call. Germline V lookup: CDR1 MNHNS, CDR2 SASEGT. The CDR3 is made up of 17 amino acids. The CDR3 loop is CASSAQEASGGMDTQYF.

The chain combines TRBV28 with TRBJ2-1; TCRdb outputs TRBD2, but without DNA this stays unchecked. This CDR3 contains 15 residues. Germline CDR1 MDHEN, CDR2 SYDVKM. The CDR3 here is CASQSGTTSYNEQFF.

The V gene is TRBV27, the J gene TRBJ2-7; TCRdb indicates TRBD1, and absent DNA this call remains unverified. CDR3 size: 14 residues. CDR1 MNHEY and CDR2 SMNVEV come from the germline V gene (reference sequence). The CDR3 spells CASSPRGTHYEQYF.